These 20 T cell receptor beta chains share one sample of origin, sequenced in a study of CD8 T cells in ankylosing spondylitis. TCRdb recomputed calls from the 5' RACE reads with MiXCR, one row per CDR3 protein. This sample has under 300,000 distinct CDR3 sequences, with over 15% found just once. Sequencing was carried out using blood, either unsorted or a sorted T cell fraction (not recorded which). These receptors all come from a male donor with ankylosing spondylitis or in good health (not recorded which).

This clonotype was recorded a few times. CDR3 sequence reads: CASSSRDSAYEQYF. The CDR3 region has the DNA TGCGCCAGCAGCTCCCGGGACAGCGCCTACGAGCAGTACTTC. This rearrangement joins TRBV5-1 to TRBJ2-7, with 7 nucleotides matching TRBD1. Germline loops: CDR1 SGHRS, CDR2 YFSETQ. The V gene end was trimmed by 3 bases and the J gene end by 2 bases; junction bases not matched to a gene: 5. The CDR3 contains 14 residues.

The chain couples TRBV11-2 to TRBJ2-7; weak D call: TRBD2 (5 bases). Germline-derived CDR1 and CDR2 are SGHAT and FQNNGV. This CDR3 is 15 amino acids long. Trimming took 3 bases from V and 1 from J, leaving 13 bases between them. CDR3 coding DNA: TGTGCCAGCAGCTTGGCCGGGGTCATGTCCTACGAGCAGTACTTC. It codes for CASSLAGVMSYEQYF.

This chain uses TRBV27 with TRBJ2-7, with D unresolved. Germline-derived CDR1 and CDR2 are MNHEY and SMNVEV (reference sequence). This CDR3 has 14 residues. Trimming left V 7 bases short and J 7 bases short, with 20 bases between. The CDR3, as DNA: TGTGCCAGCACCGACCCCGCCCTCAGTGGAGAGCAGTACTTC. Translated: CASTDPALSGEQYF.

This clonotype was detected ten times or more. CDR3 amino acids: CASSEGTSGRPYTQYF. The CDR3 region has the DNA TGTGCCAGCAGCGAAGGGACTAGCGGGAGGCCGTATACGCAGTATTTT. The chain uses TRBV5-6 and TRBJ2-3; TRBD2 aligns across 15 bases. V gave up 4 bases and J gave up 7 bases; unmatched junction bases: 7. The CDR3 consists of 16 residues. Germline-derived CDR1 and CDR2 are SGHDT and YYEEEE.

This clonotype was found many times. The chain joins TRBV29-1 to TRBJ2-1; unclear D gene. V lost 4 bases, J lost 7 bases, and 8 bases lay in between. The length of the CDR3 is 11 residues. The germline V gene encodes CDR1 SQVTM and CDR2 ANQGSEA. In nucleotides, the CDR3 is TGCAGCGTTGTTCTGGGGAATGAGCAGTTCTTC. Amino acid sequence: CSVVLGNEQFF.

The gene calls are TRBV6-1 and TRBJ2-1; 12 nucleotides line up with TRBD2. The CDR3 runs to 15 residues. Germline lookup yields CDR1 MNHNS and CDR2 SASEGT. Trimming cost V 5 bases and J 2 bases; bases outside gene matches: 1. CDR3 sequence reads: CASSRTSGAYNEQFF. The DNA for the CDR3 is TGTGCCAGCAGTCGGACTAGCGGGGCCTACAATGAGCAGTTCTTC.

The gene calls are TRBV4-1 and TRBJ2-5; no reliable D call. Per the germline V gene, CDR1 is MGHRA and CDR2 is YSYEKL. The CDR3 runs to 14 residues. V was pared by 0 bases and J by 5 bases, with 10 bases between. CDR3 amino acids: CASSQEKVGETQYF. The DNA of the CDR3 is TGCGCCAGCAGCCAAGAGAAGGTAGGGGAGACCCAGTACTTC.

This clonotype was picked up a small number of times. The genes are TRBV10-3 and TRBJ2-1; D unclear. The CDR3 runs 14 residues. The germline V and J ends were trimmed by 0 bases and 6 bases, with 9 bases remaining between them. CDR1 and CDR2 (germline): ENHRY, SYGVKD. The CDR3 DNA follows: TGTGCCATCAGTGAGTCGTCAATTTTCAATGAGCAGTTCTTC. As protein: CAISESSIFNEQFF.

The chain combines TRBV4-3 with TRBJ2-7, with 7 positions matching TRBD2. There are 15 residues in the CDR3. Germline CDR1 and CDR2: LGHNA and YSLEER. V lost 4 bases, J lost 1 base, and 7 bases stayed unmatched. The CDR3 loop is CASSPEERGSYEQYF. The CDR3 DNA reads TGCGCCAGCAGCCCCGAAGAGCGGGGATCCTACGAGCAGTACTTC.

This clonotype was seen a few times. The V gene is TRBV7-9, the J gene TRBJ2-7; 11 bases line up with TRBD2. Germline V gene lookup returns CDR1 SEHNR and CDR2 FQNEAQ (reference sequence). The CDR3 spans 16 residues. V was clipped by 4 bases and J by 2 bases; unmatched bases: 7. The CDR3 region is CASSSGLAVEPYEQYF. The CDR3, as DNA: TGTGCCAGCAGCTCGGGACTAGCGGTAGAACCCTACGAGCAGTACTTC.

The chain recombines TRBV25-1 with TRBJ2-3; 8 bases fit TRBD2. V was pared by 0 bases and J by 5 bases, with 7 bases of the junction left unmatched. CDR3 length: 16 amino acids. Germline lookup yields CDR1 MGHDK and CDR2 SYGVNS. Here the CDR3 DNA reads TGTGCCAGCAGTGAATACGAGACTAGCGCCTTAGATACGCAGTATTTT. The encoded protein is CASSEYETSALDTQYF.

This clonotype was seen at least ten times. The rearrangement joins TRBV29-1 to TRBJ2-1; tentative D call: TRBD2 (6 bases). Germline CDR1 reads SQVTM; CDR2 reads ANQGSEA. V dropped 6 bases and J dropped 0 bases, with 12 bases sitting between them. This CDR3 contains 14 residues. CDR3 nucleotides: TGCAGCGTGGCGGGACCGAGCTCCTACAATGAGCAGTTCTTC. Amino acid sequence: CSVAGPSSYNEQFF.

This clonotype was seen only a few times. The CDR3 spells CSAPISGSVRETQYF. CDR3 nucleotides: TGCAGTGCTCCAATTAGCGGGAGTGTCAGGGAGACCCAGTACTTC. The gene calls are TRBV20-1 and TRBJ2-5; TRBD2 matches 9 bases. The germline V gene has CDR1 DFQATT and CDR2 SNEGSKA (reference sequence). The CDR3 loop spans 15 amino acids. The ends lost 5 bases at V and 5 bases at J; junction bases unmatched: 12.

This clonotype was found a few times. The V call is TRBV4-1, the J call TRBJ2-1; possible D gene TRBD2, 5 bases. The V end lost 1 base, the J end lost 9 bases, and 13 bases lay between the germline ends. The CDR3 is made up of 14 amino acids. Germline CDR1 reads MGHRA; CDR2 reads YSYEKL. The CDR3, as DNA: TGCGCCAGCAGCCAAGCGGGATCTCAGGTTGAGCAGTTCTTC. Encoded protein: CASSQAGSQVEQFF.

This clonotype has more than one count but fewer than ten. The gene calls are TRBV5-1 and TRBJ2-1, with a possible D match to TRBD2 (5 bases). This CDR3 has 12 residues. V was pared by 3 bases and J by 9 bases, with 10 bases between. CDR1 is SGHRS, CDR2 YFSETQ, per germline. The CDR3: CASSSTSSEQFF. Written as DNA, the CDR3 is TGCGCCAGCAGCTCTACTAGTAGTGAGCAGTTCTTC.

Many counts were recorded for this clonotype. The chain is built from TRBV9 and TRBJ2-7; TRBD1 is a possible D gene (6 bases). The V gene lost 0 bases and the J gene lost 1 base, with 11 bases spanning the gap. The CDR3 spans 15 residues. The germline CDR1 and CDR2 sequences are SGDLS and YYNGEE. The CDR3 coding sequence is TGTGCCAGCAGCGTAGCATGGGGACAATCCTACGAGCAGTACTTC. It yields the protein CASSVAWGQSYEQYF.

The rearrangement joins TRBV20-1 to TRBJ2-2; D call uncertain. The germline gives CDR1 DFQATT, CDR2 SNEGSKA (reference sequence). Trimming shortened V by 3 bases and J by 0 bases, and 5 bases separated the two germline ends. This CDR3 contains 13 residues. The CDR3 DNA follows: TGCAGTGCTAGCGACGCGAACACCGGGGAGCTGTTTTTT. This sequence encodes CSASDANTGELFF.

In its sample, this clonotype was seen a few times. This chain joins TRBV12-3 or TRBV12-4 and TRBJ2-7; D ambiguous. The CDR3 covers 12 residues. The germline V and J ends were trimmed by 3 bases and 6 bases, with 9 bases remaining between them. The DNA for the CDR3 is TGTGCCAGCAGTTTTGGGGTTTTCGAGCAGTACTTC. Its translation: CASSFGVFEQYF.

This clonotype has a count of ten or more. This rearrangement joins TRBV12-3 or TRBV12-4 to TRBJ2-1; D uncertain. Trimming left V 2 bases short and J 6 bases short, with 2 bases between. The CDR3 is 11 residues long. This CDR3 reads CASSLSNEQFF. The CDR3 nucleotides are TGTGCCAGCAGTTTAAGCAATGAGCAGTTCTTC.

In its sample, this clonotype was seen a few times. The chain carries TRBV15 and TRBJ2-3; maybe TRBD1 (6 bases). V lost 3 bases and J 5 bases, leaving 15 bases between the germline ends. This CDR3 comprises 15 residues. Germline lookup yields CDR1 LNHNV and CDR2 YYDKDF (reference sequence). This CDR3 reads CATSSKQGFIDTQYF. The CDR3 coding sequence is TGTGCCACCAGCAGTAAACAGGGATTTATAGATACGCAGTATTTT.